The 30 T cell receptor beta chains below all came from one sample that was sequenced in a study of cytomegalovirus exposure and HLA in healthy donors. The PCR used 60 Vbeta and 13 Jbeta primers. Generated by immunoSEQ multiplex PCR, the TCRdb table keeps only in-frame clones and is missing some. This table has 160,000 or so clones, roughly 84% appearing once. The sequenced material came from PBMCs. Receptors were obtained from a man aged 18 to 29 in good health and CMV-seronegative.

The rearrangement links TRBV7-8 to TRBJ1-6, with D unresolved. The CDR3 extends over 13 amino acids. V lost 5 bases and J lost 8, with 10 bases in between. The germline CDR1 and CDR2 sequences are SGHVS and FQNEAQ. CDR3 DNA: TGTGCCAGCAGCCTCCGGGAAGATTCACCCCTCCACTTT. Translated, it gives CASSLREDSPLHF.

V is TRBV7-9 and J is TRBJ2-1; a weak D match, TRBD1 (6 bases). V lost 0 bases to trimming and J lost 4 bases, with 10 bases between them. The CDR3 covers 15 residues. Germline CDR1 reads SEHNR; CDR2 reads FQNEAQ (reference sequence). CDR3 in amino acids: CASSLAGQNYNEQFF. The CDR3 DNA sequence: TGTGCCAGCAGCTTAGCGGGACAAAATTACAATGAGCAGTTCTTC.

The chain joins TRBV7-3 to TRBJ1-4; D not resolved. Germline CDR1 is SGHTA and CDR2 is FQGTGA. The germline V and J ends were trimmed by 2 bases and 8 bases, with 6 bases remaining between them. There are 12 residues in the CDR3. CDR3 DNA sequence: TGTGCCAGCAGCTTAGAGGGAGAAAAACTGTTTTTT. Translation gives CASSLEGEKLFF.

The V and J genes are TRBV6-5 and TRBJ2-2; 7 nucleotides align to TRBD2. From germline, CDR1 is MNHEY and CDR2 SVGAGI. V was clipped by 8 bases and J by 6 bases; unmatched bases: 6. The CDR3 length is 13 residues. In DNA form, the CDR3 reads TGTGCCAGCTCAACTGGGGGGGCCGGGGAGCTGTTTTTT. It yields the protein CASSTGGAGELFF.

CDR3 sequence (DNA): TGTGCCAGCAGACTCGGACAGGGGGGTAATTCACCCCTCCACTTT. Protein sequence: CASRLGQGGNSPLHF. This chain uses TRBV6-5 with TRBJ1-6; 10 bases are shared with TRBD1. Germline CDR1 MNHEY, CDR2 SVGAGI. The CDR3 is 15 residues long. The junction had 5 bases not matched to a gene; V was cut back by 6 bases and J by 6 bases.

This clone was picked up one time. CDR3 residues: CAISVGQGDTEAFF. The CDR3 DNA follows: TGTGCCATCAGTGTGGGACAGGGGGACACTGAAGCTTTCTTT. V and J are TRBV10-3 and TRBJ1-1; 11 nucleotides align to TRBD1. Germline CDR1 and CDR2: ENHRY and SYGVKD. The CDR3 totals 14 residues. J gave up 3 bases and V 4 bases, and 1 base lay outside the gene matches.

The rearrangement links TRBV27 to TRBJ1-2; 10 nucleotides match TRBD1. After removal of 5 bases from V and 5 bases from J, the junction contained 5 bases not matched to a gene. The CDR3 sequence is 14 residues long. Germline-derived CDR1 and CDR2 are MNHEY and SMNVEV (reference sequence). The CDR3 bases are TGTGCCAGCAGTCCTAGGACAGGGGGTTATGGCTACACCTTC. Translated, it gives CASSPRTGGYGYTF.

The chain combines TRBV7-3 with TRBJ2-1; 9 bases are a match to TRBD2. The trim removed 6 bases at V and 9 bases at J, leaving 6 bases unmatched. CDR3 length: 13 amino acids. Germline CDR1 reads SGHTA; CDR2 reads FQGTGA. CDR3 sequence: CASSKGTSLEQFF. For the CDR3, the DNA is TGTGCCAGCAGTAAAGGGACTAGCCTTGAGCAGTTCTTC. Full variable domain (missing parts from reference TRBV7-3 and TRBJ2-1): GAGVSQTPSNKVTEKGKYVELRCDPISGHTALYWYRQSLGQGPEFLIYFQGTGAADDSGLPNDRFFAVRPEGSVSTLKIQRTERGDSAVYLCASSKGTSLEQFFGPGTRLTVL.

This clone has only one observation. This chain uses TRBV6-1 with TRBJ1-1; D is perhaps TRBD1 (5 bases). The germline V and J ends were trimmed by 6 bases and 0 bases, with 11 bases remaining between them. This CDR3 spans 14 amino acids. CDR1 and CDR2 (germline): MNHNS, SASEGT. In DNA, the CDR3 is TGTGCCAGCAGCGACCAGACAGTGAACACTGAAGCTTTCTTT. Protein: CASSDQTVNTEAFF.

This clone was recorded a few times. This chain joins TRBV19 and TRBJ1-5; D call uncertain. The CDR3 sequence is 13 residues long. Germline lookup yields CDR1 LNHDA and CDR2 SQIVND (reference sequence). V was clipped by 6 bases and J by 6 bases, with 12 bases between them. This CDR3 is CASRAGSPQPQHF. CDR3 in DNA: TGTGCCAGTAGGGCGGGGAGTCCTCAGCCCCAGCATTTT.

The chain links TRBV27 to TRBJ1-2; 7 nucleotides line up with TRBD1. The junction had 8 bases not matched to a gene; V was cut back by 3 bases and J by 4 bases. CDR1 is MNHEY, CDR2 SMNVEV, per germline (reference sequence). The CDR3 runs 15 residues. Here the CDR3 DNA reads TGTGCCAGCAGTTTGACAGGGTCAACCTTCTATGGCTACACCTTC. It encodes CASSLTGSTFYGYTF.

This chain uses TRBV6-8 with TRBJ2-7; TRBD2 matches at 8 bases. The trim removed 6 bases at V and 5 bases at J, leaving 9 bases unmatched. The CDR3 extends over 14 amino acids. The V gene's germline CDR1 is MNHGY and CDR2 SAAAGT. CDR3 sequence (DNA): TGTGCCAGCAGACACCCTAGCGGGTACCACGAGCAGTACTTC. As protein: CASRHPSGYHEQYF.

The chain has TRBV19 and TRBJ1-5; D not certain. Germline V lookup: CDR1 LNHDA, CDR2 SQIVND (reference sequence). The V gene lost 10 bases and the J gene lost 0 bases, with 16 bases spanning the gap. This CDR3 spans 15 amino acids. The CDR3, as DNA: TGTGCCACCAAAAATTTCGGACTTAGCAATCAGCCCCAGCATTTT. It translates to CATKNFGLSNQPQHF.

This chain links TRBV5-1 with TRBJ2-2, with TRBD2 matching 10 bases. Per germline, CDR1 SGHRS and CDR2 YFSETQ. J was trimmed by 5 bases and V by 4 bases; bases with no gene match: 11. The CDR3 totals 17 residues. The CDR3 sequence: CASSHRGRAGGTGELFF. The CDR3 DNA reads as TGCGCCAGCAGCCACCGGGGGCGAGCGGGAGGGACCGGGGAGCTGTTTTTT.

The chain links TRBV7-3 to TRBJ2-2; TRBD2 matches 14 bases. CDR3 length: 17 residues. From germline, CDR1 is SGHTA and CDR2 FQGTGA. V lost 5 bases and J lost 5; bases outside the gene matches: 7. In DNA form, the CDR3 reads TGTGCCAGCAGCAGACTAGCGGGGGGGATGTGGACCGGGGAGCTGTTTTTT. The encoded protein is CASSRLAGGMWTGELFF.

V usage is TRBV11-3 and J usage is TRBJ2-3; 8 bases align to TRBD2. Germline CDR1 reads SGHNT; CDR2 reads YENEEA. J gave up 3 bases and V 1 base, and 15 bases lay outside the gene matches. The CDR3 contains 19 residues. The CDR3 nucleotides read TGTGCCAGCAGCTTAGGGGCCCCGGGTTGGAGCGGGAGAACAGATACGCAGTATTTT. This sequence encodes CASSLGAPGWSGRTDTQYF.

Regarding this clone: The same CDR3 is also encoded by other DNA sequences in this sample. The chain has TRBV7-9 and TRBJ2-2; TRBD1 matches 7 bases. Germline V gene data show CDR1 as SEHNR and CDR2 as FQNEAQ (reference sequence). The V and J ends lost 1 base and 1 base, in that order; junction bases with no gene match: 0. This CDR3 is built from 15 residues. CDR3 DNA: TGTGCCAGCAGCTTAGGACAGGGGAACACCGGGGAGCTGTTTTTT. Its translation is CASSLGQGNTGELFF.

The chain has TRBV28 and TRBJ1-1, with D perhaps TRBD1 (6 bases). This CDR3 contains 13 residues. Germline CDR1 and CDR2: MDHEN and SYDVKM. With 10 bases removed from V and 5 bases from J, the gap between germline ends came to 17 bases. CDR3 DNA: TGTGCCACAATCATAGGGGGTGGTACTGAAGCTTTCTTT. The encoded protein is CATIIGGGTEAFF. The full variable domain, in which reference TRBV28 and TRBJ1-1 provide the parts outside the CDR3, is DVKVTQSSRYLVKRTGEKVFLECVQDMDHENMFWYRQDPGLGLRLIYFSYDVKMKEKGDIPEGYSVSREKKERFSLILESASTNQTSMYLCATIIGGGTEAFFGQGTRLTVV.

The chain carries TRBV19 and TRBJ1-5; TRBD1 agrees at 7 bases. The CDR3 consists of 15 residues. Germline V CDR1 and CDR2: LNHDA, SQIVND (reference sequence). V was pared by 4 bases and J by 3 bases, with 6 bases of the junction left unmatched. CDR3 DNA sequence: TGTGCCAGTAGTACCGGACAGGTATCCAATCAGCCCCAGCATTTT. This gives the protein CASSTGQVSNQPQHF.

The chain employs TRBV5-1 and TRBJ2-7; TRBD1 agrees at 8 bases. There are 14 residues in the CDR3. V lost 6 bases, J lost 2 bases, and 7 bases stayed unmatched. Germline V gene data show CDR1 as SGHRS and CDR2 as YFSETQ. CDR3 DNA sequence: TGCGCCAGCAACACGGGACAGGCCGCCTACGAGCAGTACTTC. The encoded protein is CASNTGQAAYEQYF. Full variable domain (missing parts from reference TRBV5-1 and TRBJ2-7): KAGVTQTPRYLIKTRGQQVTLSCSPISGHRSVSWYQQTPGQGLQFLFEYFSETQRNKGNFPGRFSGRQFSNSRSEMNVSTLELGDSALYLCASNTGQAAYEQYFGPGTRLTVT.

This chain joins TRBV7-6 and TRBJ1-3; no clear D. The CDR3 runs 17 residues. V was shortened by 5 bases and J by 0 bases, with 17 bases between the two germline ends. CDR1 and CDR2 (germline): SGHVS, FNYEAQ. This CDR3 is CASSPLGRASSGNTIYF. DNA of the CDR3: TGTGCCAGCAGCCCCCTGGGGAGGGCCTCCTCTGGAAACACCATATATTTT.

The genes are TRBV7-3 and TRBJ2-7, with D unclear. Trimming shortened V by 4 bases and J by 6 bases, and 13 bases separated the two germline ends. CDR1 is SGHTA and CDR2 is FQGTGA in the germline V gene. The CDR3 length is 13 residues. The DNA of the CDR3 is TGTGCCAGCAGCTCCTCTTCCTGGAGCGAGCAGTACTTC. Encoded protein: CASSSSSWSEQYF.

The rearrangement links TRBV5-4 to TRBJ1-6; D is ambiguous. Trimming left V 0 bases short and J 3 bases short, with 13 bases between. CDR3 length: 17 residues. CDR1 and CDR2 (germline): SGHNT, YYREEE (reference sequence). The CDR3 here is CASSLAQESVYNSPLHF. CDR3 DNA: TGTGCCAGCAGCTTGGCGCAGGAAAGTGTCTATAATTCACCCCTCCACTTT.

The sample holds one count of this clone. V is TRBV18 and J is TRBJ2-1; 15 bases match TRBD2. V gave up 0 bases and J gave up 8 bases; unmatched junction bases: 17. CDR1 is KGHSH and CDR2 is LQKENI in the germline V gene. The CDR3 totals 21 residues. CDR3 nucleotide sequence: TGTGCCAGCTCACCACCAAACACTCCGGGACTAGCGGGGGGAAATTGGTATGAGCAGTTCTTC. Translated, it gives CASSPPNTPGLAGGNWYEQFF.

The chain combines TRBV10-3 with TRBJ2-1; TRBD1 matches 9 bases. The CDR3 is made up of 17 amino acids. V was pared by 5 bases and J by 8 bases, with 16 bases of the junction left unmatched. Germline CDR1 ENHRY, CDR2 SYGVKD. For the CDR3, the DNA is TGTGCCATCAGTTCCTCTCCGGGACAGGGTTTGAGGCATGAGCAGTTCTTC. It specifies CAISSSPGQGLRHEQFF.

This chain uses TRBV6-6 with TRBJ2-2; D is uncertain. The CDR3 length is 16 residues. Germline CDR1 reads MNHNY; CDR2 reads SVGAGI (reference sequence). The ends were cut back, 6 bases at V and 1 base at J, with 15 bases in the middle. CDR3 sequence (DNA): TGTGCCAGCAGGTTAAAAAGGAGACTGAACACCGGGGAGCTGTTTTTT. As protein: CASRLKRRLNTGELFF.

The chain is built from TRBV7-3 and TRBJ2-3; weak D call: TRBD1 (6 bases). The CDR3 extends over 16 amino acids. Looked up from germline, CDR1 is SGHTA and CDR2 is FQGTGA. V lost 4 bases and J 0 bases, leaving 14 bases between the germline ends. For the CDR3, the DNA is TGTGCCAGCAGCTCAAACGGACAGAGTAGCACAGATACGCAGTATTTT. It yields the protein CASSSNGQSSTDTQYF.

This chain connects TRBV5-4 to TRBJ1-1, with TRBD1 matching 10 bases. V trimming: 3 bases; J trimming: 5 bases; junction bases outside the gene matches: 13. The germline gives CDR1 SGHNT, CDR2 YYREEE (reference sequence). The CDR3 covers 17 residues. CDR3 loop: CASSSPMGDRGGTEAFF. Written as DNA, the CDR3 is TGTGCCAGCAGCTCCCCGATGGGGGACAGGGGTGGGACTGAAGCTTTCTTT.

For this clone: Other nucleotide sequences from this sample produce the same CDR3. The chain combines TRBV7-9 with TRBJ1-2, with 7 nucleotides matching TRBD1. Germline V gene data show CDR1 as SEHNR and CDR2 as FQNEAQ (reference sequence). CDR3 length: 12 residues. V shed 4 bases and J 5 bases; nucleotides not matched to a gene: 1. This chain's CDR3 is CASSSGGYGYTF. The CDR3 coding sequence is TGTGCCAGCAGCTCAGGGGGATATGGCTACACCTTC.

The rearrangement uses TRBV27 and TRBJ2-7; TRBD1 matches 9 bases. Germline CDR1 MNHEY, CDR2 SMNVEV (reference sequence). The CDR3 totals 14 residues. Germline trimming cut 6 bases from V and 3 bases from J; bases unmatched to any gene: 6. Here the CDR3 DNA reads TGTGCCAGCAGGACCGGGACAGGGATCTACGAGCAGTACTTC. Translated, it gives CASRTGTGIYEQYF.